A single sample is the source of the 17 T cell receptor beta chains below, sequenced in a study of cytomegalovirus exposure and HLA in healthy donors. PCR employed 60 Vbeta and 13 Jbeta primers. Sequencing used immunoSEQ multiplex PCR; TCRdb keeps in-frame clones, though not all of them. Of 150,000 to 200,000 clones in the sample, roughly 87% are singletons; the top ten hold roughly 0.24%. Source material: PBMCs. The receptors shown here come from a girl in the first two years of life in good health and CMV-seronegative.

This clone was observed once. DNA of the CDR3: TGTGCCAGCAGCCAAGCCATACCGGGACAGGGGGCAAGCGCAAAAGCTTTCTTT. Translated: CASSQAIPGQGASAKAFF. The J gene is TRBJ1-1, the V gene TRBV4-2; TRBD1 matches at 12 bases. The germline gives CDR1 LGHNA, CDR2 YNFKEQ. The V gene end was trimmed by 1 base and the J gene end by 9 bases; junction bases not matched to a gene: 15. The CDR3 consists of 18 residues.

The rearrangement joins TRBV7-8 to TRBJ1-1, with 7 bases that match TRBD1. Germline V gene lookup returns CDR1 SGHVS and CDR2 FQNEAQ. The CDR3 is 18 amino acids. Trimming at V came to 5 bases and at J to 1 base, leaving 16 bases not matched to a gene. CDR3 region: CASSPKVPGQRQNTEAFF. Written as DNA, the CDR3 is TGTGCCAGCAGCCCCAAAGTCCCGGGACAGAGACAGAACACTGAAGCTTTCTTT. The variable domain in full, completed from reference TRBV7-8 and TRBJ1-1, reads GAGVSQSPRYKVAKRGQDVALRCDPISGHVSLFWYQQALGQGPEFLTYFQNEAQLDKSGLPSDRFFAERPEGSVSTLKIQRTQQEDSAVYLCASSPKVPGQRQNTEAFFGQGTRLTVV.

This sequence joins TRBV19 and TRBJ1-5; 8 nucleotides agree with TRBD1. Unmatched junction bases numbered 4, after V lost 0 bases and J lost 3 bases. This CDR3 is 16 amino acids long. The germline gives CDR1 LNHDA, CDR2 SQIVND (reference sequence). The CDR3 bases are TGTGCCAGTAGTATAGATGGGACAGGTCACAATCAGCCCCAGCATTTT. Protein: CASSIDGTGHNQPQHF.

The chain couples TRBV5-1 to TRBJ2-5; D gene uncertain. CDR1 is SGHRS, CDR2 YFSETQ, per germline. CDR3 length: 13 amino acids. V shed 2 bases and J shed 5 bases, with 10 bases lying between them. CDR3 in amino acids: CASSLTVKETQYF. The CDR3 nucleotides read TGCGCCAGCAGCTTAACAGTGAAGGAGACCCAGTACTTC.

The CDR3 region has the DNA TGTGCCAGCAGCGGCCTAGCGGGGCCCTCCTACGAGCAGTACTTC. Its translation is CASSGLAGPSYEQYF. J is TRBJ2-7 and V is TRBV13; TRBD2 matches at 9 bases. The V gene end was trimmed by 5 bases and the J gene end by 0 bases; junction bases not matched to a gene: 5. This CDR3 comprises 15 residues. CDR1 is PRHDT and CDR2 is FYEKMQ in the germline V gene (reference sequence).

In nucleotides, the CDR3 is TGTGCCAGCAGCTTAGTATCAATACAGGGGGCGGTTGGCACTGAAGCTTTCTTT. Translation gives CASSLVSIQGAVGTEAFF. The chain couples TRBV7-2 to TRBJ1-1, with 9 positions matching TRBD1. J was trimmed by 4 bases and V by 1 base; bases with no gene match: 13. The CDR3 is 18 residues long. From germline, CDR1 is SGHTA and CDR2 FQGNSA.

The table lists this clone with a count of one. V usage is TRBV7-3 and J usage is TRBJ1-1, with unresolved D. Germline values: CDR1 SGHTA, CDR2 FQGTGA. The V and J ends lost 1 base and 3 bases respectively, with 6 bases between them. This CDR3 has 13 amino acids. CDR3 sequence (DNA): TGTGCCAGCAGCTTAAACACCTACACTGAAGCTTTCTTT. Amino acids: CASSLNTYTEAFF.

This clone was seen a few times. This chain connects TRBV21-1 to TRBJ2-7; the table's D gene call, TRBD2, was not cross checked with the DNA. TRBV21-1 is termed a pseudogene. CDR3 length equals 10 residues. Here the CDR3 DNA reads TGTGCCAGCAGCAGAGGCGAGCAGTACTTC. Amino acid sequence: CASSRGEQYF.

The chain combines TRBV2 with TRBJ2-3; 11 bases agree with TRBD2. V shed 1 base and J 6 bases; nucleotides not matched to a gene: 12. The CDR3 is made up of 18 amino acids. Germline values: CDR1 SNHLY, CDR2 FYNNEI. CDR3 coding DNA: TGTGCCAGCAGTGAAGGGTACCCGTTAGCGGGAGGGTCGGATACGCAGTATTTT. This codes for CASSEGYPLAGGSDTQYF.

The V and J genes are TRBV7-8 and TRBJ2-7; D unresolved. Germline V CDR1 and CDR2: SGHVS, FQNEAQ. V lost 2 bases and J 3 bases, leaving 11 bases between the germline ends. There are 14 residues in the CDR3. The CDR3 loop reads CASSLWHRHYEQYF. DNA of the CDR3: TGTGCCAGCAGCTTATGGCACCGACACTACGAGCAGTACTTC.

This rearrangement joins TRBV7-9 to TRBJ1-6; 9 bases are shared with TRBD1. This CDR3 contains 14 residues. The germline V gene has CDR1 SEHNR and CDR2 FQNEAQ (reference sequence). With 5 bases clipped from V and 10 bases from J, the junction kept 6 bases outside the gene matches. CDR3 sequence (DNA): TGTGCCAGCAGCCCACAGGGGGCGAGGTCACCCCTCCACTTT. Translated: CASSPQGARSPLHF.

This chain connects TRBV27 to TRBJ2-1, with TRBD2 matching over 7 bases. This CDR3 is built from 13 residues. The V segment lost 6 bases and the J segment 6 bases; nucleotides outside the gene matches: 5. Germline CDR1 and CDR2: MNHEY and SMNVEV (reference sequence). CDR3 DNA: TGTGCCAGCAGGGGGGAGGGGCGCAATGAGCAGTTCTTC. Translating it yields CASRGEGRNEQFF.

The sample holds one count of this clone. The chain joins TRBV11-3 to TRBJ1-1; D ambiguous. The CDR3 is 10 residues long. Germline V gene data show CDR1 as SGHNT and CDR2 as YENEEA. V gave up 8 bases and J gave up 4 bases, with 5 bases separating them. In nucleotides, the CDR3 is TGTGCCAGCCCCGGCACTGAAGCTTTCTTT. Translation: CASPGTEAFF.

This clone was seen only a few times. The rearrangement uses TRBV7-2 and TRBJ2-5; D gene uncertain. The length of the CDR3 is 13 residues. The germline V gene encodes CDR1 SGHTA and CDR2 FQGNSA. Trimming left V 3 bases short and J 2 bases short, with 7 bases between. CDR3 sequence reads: CASSLRSQETQYF. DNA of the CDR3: TGTGCCAGCAGCTTGCGGTCACAAGAGACCCAGTACTTC.

CDR3 residues: CASSQDSNTGELFF. DNA for the CDR3: TGTGCCAGCAGCCAAGACTCGAACACCGGGGAGCTGTTTTTT. This chain links TRBV14 with TRBJ2-2; D gene unclear. Germline V gives CDR1 SGHDN, CDR2 FVKESK. V dropped 0 bases and J dropped 0 bases, with 2 bases sitting between them. The CDR3 is made up of 14 amino acids. Using reference TRBV14 and TRBJ2-2 for the parts outside the CDR3, the full variable domain is EAGVTQFPSHSVIEKGQTVTLRCDPISGHDNLYWYRRVMGKEIKFLLHFVKESKQDESGMPNNRFLAERTGGTYSTLKVQPAELEDSGVYFCASSQDSNTGELFFGEGSRLTVL.

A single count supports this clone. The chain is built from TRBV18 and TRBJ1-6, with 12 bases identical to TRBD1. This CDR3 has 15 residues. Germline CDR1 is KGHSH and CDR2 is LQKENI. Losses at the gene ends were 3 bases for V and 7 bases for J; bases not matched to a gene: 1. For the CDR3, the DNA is TGTGCCAGCTCACCGGGACAGGGGGCAAATTCACCCCTCCACTTT. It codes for CASSPGQGANSPLHF.

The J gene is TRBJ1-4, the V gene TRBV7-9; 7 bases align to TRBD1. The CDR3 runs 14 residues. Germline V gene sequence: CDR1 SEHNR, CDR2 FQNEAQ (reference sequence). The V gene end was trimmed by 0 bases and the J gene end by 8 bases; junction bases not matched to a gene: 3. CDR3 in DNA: TGTGCCAGCAGCTTAGCAGGGGGCAGGGAAAAACTGTTTTTT. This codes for CASSLAGGREKLFF.